Below are 13 T cell receptor beta chains sequenced from a single sample in a study of breast tumors, draining lymph nodes, adjacent tissues. Samples came from axillary lymph nodes draining the breast cancer. From the multiplex PCR reads, TCRdb called clonotypes with MiXCR, one entry per CDR3 protein. This sample yields around 230,000 distinct CDR3 sequences, of which 30% to 35% are seen a single time; about 3.3% belongs to the top ten. The specimen sequenced was axillary lymph node tissue. The receptors stem from a female donor with breast cancer. Some clones in this sample may be carry-over from other donors' samples.

The chain joins TRBV3-1 to TRBJ2-7; 11 bases fit TRBD1. The CDR3 spans 15 residues. Germline V gene lookup returns CDR1 LGHDT and CDR2 YNNKEL (reference sequence). Trimming removed 1 base from V and 4 bases from J; junction bases left unmatched: 3. The CDR3 here is CASSQGTGGAYEQYF. CDR3 in DNA: TGTGCCAGCAGCCAAGGGACAGGGGGCGCGTACGAGCAGTACTTC.

The V gene is TRBV7-3, the J gene TRBJ2-1; 13 nucleotides match TRBD2. Germline CDR1 and CDR2: SGHTA and FQGTGA. The CDR3 sequence is 17 residues long. The J segment lost 5 bases and the V segment lost 5 bases, leaving 9 bases of the junction unmatched. The CDR3 bases are TGTGCCAGCAGCCCTTCAAGACTAGCGGGGGGCCACAATGAGCAGTTCTTC. It is translated as CASSPSRLAGGHNEQFF.

Ten or more counts support this clonotype. This chain joins TRBV2 and TRBJ1-5; 7 nucleotides match TRBD1. Germline CDR1 reads SNHLY; CDR2 reads FYNNEI. V dropped 5 bases and J dropped 4; count of bases not matched to a gene: 5. This CDR3 spans 14 amino acids. CDR3 bases: TGTGCCAGCAGTACAAGGGGGCCAAATCAGCCCCAGCATTTT. It codes for CASSTRGPNQPQHF.

The chain carries TRBV5-1 and TRBJ1-4; no clear D. Germline V gene data show CDR1 as SGHRS and CDR2 as YFSETQ. This CDR3 region has 12 residues. The V gene lost 4 bases and the J gene lost 8 bases, with 9 bases spanning the gap. This chain's CDR3 is CASSLMGEKLFF. The CDR3, as DNA: TGCGCCAGCAGCCTAATGGGCGAAAAACTGTTTTTT. Based on the CDR3 plus reference TRBV5-1 and TRBJ1-4, the full variable domain is KAGVTQTPRYLIKTRGQQVTLSCSPISGHRSVSWYQQTPGQGLQFLFEYFSETQRNKGNFPGRFSGRQFSNSRSEMNVSTLELGDSALYLCASSLMGEKLFFGSGTQLSVL.

This clonotype was seen ten or more times. V is TRBV12-3 or TRBV12-4 and J is TRBJ2-2; the match to TRBD1 covers 9 bases. The CDR3 is 16 amino acids. J lost 4 bases, V lost 1 base, and 4 bases had no gene match. The CDR3 sequence is CASSLDRGHTTGELFF. The CDR3 bases are TGTGCCAGCAGTTTAGACAGGGGGCACACCACCGGGGAGCTGTTTTTT.

Comments on this clonotype: Since a much larger clone is just one base distant, this may be a read error. The rearrangement uses TRBV5-6 and TRBJ2-7; TRBD1 matches 8 bases. From germline, CDR1 is SGHDT and CDR2 YYEEEE. Trimming removed 1 base from V and 5 bases from J; junction bases left unmatched: 2. CDR3 length equals 13 residues. The CDR3 loop is CASSLQGADEQYF. CDR3 coding DNA: TGTGCCAGCAGCTTGCAGGGGGCGGACGAGCAGTACTTC.

In its sample, this clonotype was seen many times. The CDR3 loop is CSARNRESYNEQFF. For the CDR3, the DNA is TGCAGTGCTAGAAACAGAGAATCCTACAATGAGCAGTTCTTC. The V and J genes are TRBV20-1 and TRBJ2-1, with unresolved D. V gave up 2 bases and J gave up 1 base, with 9 bases separating them. This CDR3 is built from 14 residues. Germline CDR1 is DFQATT and CDR2 is SNEGSKA (reference sequence).

This clonotype was counted at least ten times. The chain is built from TRBV20-1 and TRBJ1-5; 7 bases match TRBD1. CDR1 and CDR2 from the germline V gene are DFQATT and SNEGSKA (reference sequence). J gave up 3 bases and V 8 bases, and 7 bases lay outside the gene matches. The length of the CDR3 is 13 residues. CDR3 in DNA: TGCAGTATACCGACAGGGTTCAATCAGCCCCAGCATTTT. It translates to CSIPTGFNQPQHF.

This chain connects TRBV7-9 to TRBJ2-7, with D uncertain. Trimming cost V 0 bases and J 6 bases, with 15 bases left between them. This CDR3 comprises 15 residues. Germline values: CDR1 SEHNR, CDR2 FQNEAQ (reference sequence). The DNA of the CDR3 is TGTGCCAGCAGCTTAGCGGGCCTCCAGTTTGGCGAGCAGTACTTC. This sequence encodes CASSLAGLQFGEQYF.

This clonotype was seen a handful of times. With a much larger clone just one base away, this may be a read error. The V gene is TRBV5-5, the J gene TRBJ2-3; D assignment may be TRBD1 or TRBD2 (5 bases each). The CDR3 has 14 amino acids. Per the germline V gene, CDR1 is SGHKS and CDR2 is YYEKEE (reference sequence). The V end was cut by 1 base, the J end by 5 bases, with 11 bases between. The CDR3 bases are TGTGCCAGCAGCTTGCGAGGGGCCGAAGATACGCAGTATTTT. It specifies CASSLRGAEDTQYF.

Only a few counts were recorded for this clonotype. V gene TRBV3-1 combines with J gene TRBJ1-5; D possibly corresponds to TRBD1 (5 bases). The CDR3 is 19 amino acids. Germline V lookup: CDR1 LGHDT, CDR2 YNNKEL (reference sequence). Trimming shortened V by 4 bases and J by 2 bases, and 24 bases separated the two germline ends. Here the CDR3 DNA reads TGTGCCAGCAGCCCCAACGTGGGGGGTGGGGAAAGGGGCAATCAGCCCCAGCATTTT. It encodes CASSPNVGGGERGNQPQHF.

There are a few counts of this clonotype. The chain recombines TRBV6-2 or TRBV6-3 with TRBJ2-3, with 9 nucleotides matching TRBD2. CDR1 is MNHEY, CDR2 SVGEGT, per germline. The junction had 9 bases not matched to a gene; V was cut back by 6 bases and J by 2 bases. This CDR3 contains 16 residues. The CDR3 loop reads CASRNGRGGNTDTQYF. DNA for the CDR3: TGTGCCAGCAGAAACGGGCGGGGGGGGAACACAGATACGCAGTATTTT.

This clonotype was seen repeatedly, ten times or more. V gene TRBV11-2 combines with J gene TRBJ2-7; D not certain. The germline CDR1 and CDR2 sequences are SGHAT and FQNNGV. Trimming took 3 bases from V and 2 from J, leaving 8 bases between them. This CDR3 comprises 13 residues. The CDR3 DNA is TGTGCCAGCAGCTTCCGGACCGCCTACGAGCAGTACTTC. Translated: CASSFRTAYEQYF.